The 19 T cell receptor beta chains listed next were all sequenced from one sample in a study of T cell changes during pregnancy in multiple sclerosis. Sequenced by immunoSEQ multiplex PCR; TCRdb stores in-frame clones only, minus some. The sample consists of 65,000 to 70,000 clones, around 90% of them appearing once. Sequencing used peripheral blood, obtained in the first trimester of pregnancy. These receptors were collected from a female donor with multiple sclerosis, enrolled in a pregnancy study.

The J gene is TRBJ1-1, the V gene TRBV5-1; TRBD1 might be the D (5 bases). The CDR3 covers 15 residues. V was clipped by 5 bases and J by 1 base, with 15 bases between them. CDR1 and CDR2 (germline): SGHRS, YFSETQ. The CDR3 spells CASSTFQGKNTEAFF. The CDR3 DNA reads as TGCGCCAGCAGTACGTTCCAGGGTAAGAACACTGAAGCTTTCTTT.

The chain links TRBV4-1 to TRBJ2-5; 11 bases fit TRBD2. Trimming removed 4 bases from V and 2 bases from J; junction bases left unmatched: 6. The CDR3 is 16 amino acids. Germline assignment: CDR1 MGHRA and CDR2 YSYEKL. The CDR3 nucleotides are TGCGCCAGCAGCCCGCTAGCGGGGGGACATCAAGAGACCCAGTACTTC. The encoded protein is CASSPLAGGHQETQYF.

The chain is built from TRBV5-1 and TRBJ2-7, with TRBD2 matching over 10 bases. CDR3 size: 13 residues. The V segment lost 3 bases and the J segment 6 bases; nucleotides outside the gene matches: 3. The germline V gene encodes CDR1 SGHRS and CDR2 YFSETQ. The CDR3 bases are TGCGCCAGCAGCTACGGACTAGCGGTCGAGCAGTACTTC. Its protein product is CASSYGLAVEQYF.

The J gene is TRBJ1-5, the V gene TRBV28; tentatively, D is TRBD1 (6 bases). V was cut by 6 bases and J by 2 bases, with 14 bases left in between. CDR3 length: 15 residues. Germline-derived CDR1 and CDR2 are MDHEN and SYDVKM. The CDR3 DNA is TGTGCCAGCAGCTGGGGAGGGGGTGGCAATCAGCCCCAGCATTTT. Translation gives CASSWGGGGNQPQHF.

The CDR3 protein is CAWSPRLSSGNTIYF. The CDR3 DNA reads as TGTGCCTGGAGTCCCCGTTTGAGCTCTGGAAACACCATATATTTT. V is TRBV30 and J is TRBJ1-3; D is undetermined. V was trimmed by 2 bases and J by 0 bases, leaving 11 bases between them. Germline lookup yields CDR1 GTSNPN and CDR2 SVGIG (reference sequence). This CDR3 has 15 residues.

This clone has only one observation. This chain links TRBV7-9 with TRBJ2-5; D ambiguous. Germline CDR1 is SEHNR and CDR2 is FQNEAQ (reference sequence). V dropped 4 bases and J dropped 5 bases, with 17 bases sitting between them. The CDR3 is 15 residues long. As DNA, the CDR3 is TGTGCCAGCAGCTCGTCGGCCCCTGAGGAGGAGACCCAGTACTTC. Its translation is CASSSSAPEEETQYF.

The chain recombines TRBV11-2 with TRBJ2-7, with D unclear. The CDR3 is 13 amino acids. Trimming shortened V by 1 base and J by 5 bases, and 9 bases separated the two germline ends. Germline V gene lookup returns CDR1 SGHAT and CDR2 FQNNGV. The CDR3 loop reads CASSLVGQNEQYF. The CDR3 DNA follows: TGTGCCAGCAGCTTAGTTGGGCAGAACGAGCAGTACTTC. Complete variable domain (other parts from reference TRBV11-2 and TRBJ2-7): EAGVAQSPRYKIIEKRQSVAFWCNPISGHATLYWYQQILGQGPKLLIQFQNNGVVDDSQLPKDRFSAERLKGVDSTLKIQPAKLEDSAVYLCASSLVGQNEQYFGPGTRLTVT.

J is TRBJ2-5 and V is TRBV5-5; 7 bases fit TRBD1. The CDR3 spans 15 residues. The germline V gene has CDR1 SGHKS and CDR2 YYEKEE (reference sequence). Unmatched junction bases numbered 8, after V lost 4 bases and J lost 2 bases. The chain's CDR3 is CASSGKPGQQETQYF. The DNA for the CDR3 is TGTGCCAGCAGCGGGAAGCCGGGACAGCAAGAGACCCAGTACTTC.

The CDR3 reads CSGARQFTDTQYF. The DNA for the CDR3 is TGCAGCGGCGCAAGACAGTTCACAGATACGCAGTATTTT. The chain uses TRBV29-1 and TRBJ2-3; TRBD1 is a possible D gene (5 bases). Looked up from germline, CDR1 is SQVTM and CDR2 is ANQGSEA. The CDR3 totals 13 residues. Trimming cost V 7 bases and J 2 bases, with 13 bases left between them.

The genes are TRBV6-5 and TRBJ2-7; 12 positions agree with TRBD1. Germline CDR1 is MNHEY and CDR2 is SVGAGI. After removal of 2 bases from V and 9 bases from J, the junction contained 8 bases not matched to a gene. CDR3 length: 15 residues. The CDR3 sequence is CASSYGGQGAGWQYF. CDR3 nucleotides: TGTGCCAGCAGTTACGGGGGACAGGGGGCAGGTTGGCAGTACTTC.

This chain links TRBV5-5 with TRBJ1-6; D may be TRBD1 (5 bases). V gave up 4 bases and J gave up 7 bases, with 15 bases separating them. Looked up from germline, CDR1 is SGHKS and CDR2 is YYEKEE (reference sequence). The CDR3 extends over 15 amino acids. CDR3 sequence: CASSETAGNNSPLHF. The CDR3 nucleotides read TGTGCCAGCAGCGAGACGGCAGGGAACAATTCACCCCTCCACTTT.

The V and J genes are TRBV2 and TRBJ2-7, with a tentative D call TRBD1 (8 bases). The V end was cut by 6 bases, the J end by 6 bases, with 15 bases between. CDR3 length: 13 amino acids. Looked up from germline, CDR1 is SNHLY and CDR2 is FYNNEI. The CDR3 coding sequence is TGTGCCAGCAGACAGGGGGGGATCGCCGAGCAGTACTTC. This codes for CASRQGGIAEQYF. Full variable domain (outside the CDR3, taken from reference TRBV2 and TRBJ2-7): EPEVTQTPSHQVTQMGQEVILRCVPISNHLYFYWYRQILGQKVEFLVSFYNNEISEKSEIFDDQFSVERPDGSNFTLKIRSTKLEDSAMYFCASRQGGIAEQYFGPGTRLTVT.

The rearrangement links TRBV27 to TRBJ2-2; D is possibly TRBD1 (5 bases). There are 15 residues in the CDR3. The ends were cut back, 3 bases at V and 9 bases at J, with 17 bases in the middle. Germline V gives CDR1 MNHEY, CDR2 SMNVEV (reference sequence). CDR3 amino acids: CASSFIDRFSWELFF. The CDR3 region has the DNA TGTGCCAGCAGTTTTATCGACAGATTCTCGTGGGAGCTGTTTTTT.

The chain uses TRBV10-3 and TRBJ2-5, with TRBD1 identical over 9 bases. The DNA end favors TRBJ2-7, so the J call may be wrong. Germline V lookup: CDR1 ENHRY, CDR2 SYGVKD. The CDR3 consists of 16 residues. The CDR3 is CAISEPSGTGIYEQYF. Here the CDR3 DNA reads TGTGCCATCAGTGAGCCGTCCGGGACAGGGATCTACGAGCAGTACTTC.

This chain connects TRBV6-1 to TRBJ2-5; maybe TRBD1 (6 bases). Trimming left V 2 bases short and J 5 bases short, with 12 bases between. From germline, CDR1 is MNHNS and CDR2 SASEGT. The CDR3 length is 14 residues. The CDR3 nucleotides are TGTGCCAGCAGTGAACACAGGGCCCTGGAGACCCAGTACTTC. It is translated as CASSEHRALETQYF.

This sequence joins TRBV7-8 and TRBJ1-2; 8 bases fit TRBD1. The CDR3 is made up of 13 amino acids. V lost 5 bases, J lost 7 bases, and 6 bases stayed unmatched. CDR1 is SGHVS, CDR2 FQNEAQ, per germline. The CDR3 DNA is TGTGCCAGCAGCGACCGGGACAGGAGTGGCTACACCTTC. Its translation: CASSDRDRSGYTF. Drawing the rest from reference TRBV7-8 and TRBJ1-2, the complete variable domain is GAGVSQSPRYKVAKRGQDVALRCDPISGHVSLFWYQQALGQGPEFLTYFQNEAQLDKSGLPSDRFFAERPEGSVSTLKIQRTQQEDSAVYLCASSDRDRSGYTFGSGTRLTVV.

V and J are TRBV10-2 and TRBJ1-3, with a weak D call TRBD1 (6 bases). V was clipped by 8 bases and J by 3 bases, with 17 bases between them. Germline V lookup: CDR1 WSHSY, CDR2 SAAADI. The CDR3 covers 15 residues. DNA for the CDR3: TGCGCCAGCTCCTTGGGGGCGCCAAGTGGAAACACCATATATTTT. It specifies CASSLGAPSGNTIYF.

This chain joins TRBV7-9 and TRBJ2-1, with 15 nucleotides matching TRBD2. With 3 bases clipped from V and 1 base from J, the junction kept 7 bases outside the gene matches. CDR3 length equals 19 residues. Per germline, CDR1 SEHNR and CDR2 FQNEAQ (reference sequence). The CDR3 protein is CASSFRTSGGARSYNEQFF. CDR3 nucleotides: TGTGCCAGCAGCTTTCGGACTAGCGGGGGGGCCCGGTCCTACAATGAGCAGTTCTTC. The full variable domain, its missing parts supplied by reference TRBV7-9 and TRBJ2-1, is DTGVSQNPRHKITKRGQNVTFRCDPISEHNRLYWYRQTLGQGPEFLTYFQNEAQLEKSRLLSDRFSAERPKGSFSTLEIQRTEQGDSAMYLCASSFRTSGGARSYNEQFFGPGTRLTVL.

The CDR3 DNA is TGTGCCTGGAATAGACAGGGCAATCAGCCCCAGCATTTT. Translated: CAWNRQGNQPQHF. The chain recombines TRBV30 with TRBJ1-5; possibly TRBD1 for D (6 bases). The ends were cut back, 4 bases at V and 2 bases at J, with 9 bases in the middle. Per germline, CDR1 GTSNPN and CDR2 SVGIG (reference sequence). The CDR3 sequence is 13 residues long.